This T cell receptor beta chain derives from a study of cytomegalovirus exposure and HLA in healthy donors. Overall study results and limits: In most subjects, TCR beta sequences reportedly gave accurate predictions of HLA-A and HLA-B alleles.

Concerning this clone itself: What it binds is not known.

From germline, CDR1 is SEHNR and CDR2 FQNEAQ (reference sequence). Trimming cost V 1 base and J 0 bases, with 7 bases left between them. The CDR3 spans 14 residues. Primers for the PCR totalled 60 Vbeta and 13 Jbeta. Assay: immunoSEQ multiplex PCR; the TCRdb copy retains only in-frame clones and omits some. Its listing shows around 84,000 clones. This TCR was sampled from a man aged 25-45 years in good health and CMV-seronegative. The rearrangement uses TRBV7-9 and TRBJ2-7; TRBD2 might be the D (6 bases). The sequencing sample was made of PBMCs. CDR3 sequence: CASSLDGSSYEQYF. The DNA of the CDR3 is TGTGCCAGCAGCTTAGACGGGAGCTCCTACGAGCAGTACTTC. Combining the CDR3 with reference TRBV7-9 and TRBJ2-7 gives the whole variable domain DTGVSQNPRHKITKRGQNVTFRCDPISEHNRLYWYRQTLGQGPEFLTYFQNEAQLEKSRLLSDRFSAERPKGSFSTLEIQRTEQGDSAMYLCASSLDGSSYEQYFGPGTRLTVT.